This T cell receptor (beta chain) was identified in a study of T-cell memory formation after mild COVID-19 (TCRdb year 2021). For the study in its entirety: TCR sequence clusters from the two donors were found to be largely donor specific. In a couple of donors, T-cell clones that expanded and contracted after mild COVID-19 were followed by sequencing TCRalpha and TCRbeta repertoires longitudinally. Two young, previously healthy adult volunteers, one female and one male, were included in the cohort.

PBMCs were isolated by Ficoll-Paque density gradient centrifugation. Study-wide conclusions, independent of this receptor: Balanced CD4/CD8 phenotypes were observed for clones contracting from day 15 to 85, whereas a bias towards CD4+ was observed for a second wave of clones expanding from day 15 to 37. Whether the second-wave clones peaking on day 37 were SARS-CoV-2 specific was not confirmed. Some responding clones were found in pre-infection memory, which suggests that pre-existing cross-reactive memory T cells took part in the SARS-CoV-2 response. The study included only a couple of mild cases, and larger cohorts that include severe cases with pre-infection samples were judged to be necessary. Contracting CD4+ clones were located mainly in the CM and EM memory subsets, whereas CD8+ clones were found to be enriched in EMRA.

Sequencing instrument: Illumina NovaSeq 6000. cDNA libraries for TCRalpha and TCRbeta were prepared by 5'RACE using constant-segment primers, with sample barcodes and unique molecular identifiers added. Trizol reagent was used to extract RNA from every sample. The libraries were amplified in two PCR steps, and the second step added a second sample barcode and Illumina TruSeq adapters. Sequencing of libraries was performed on an Illumina NovaSeq with 2 x 150 bp paired-end reads. The original pipeline was this. The reads were demultiplexed and collapsed into UMI-guided consensus sequences using migec v1.2.7. Using mixcr v2.1.11, UMI consensuses were aligned to TRA and TRB V and J templates and then assembled into clonotypes. Clonotypes were classified as expanded or contracted when called significant by both edgeR and NoisET, with noise models trained on biological replicates. edgeR calls used a false discovery rate-adjusted p below 0.01 and a log2 fold-change threshold of 1. As an exploratory analysis of dynamics, PCA with hierarchical clustering was applied to max-normalized trajectories of the 1000 most abundant clonotypes. Each responding clone was given a CD4 or CD8 phenotype based on the CD4+ and CD8+ repertoires, which had been sequenced separately. TCRdb reworked the public reads: Q25 trimming with fastp, MiXCR clone assembly, productive beta chains retained. Every CDR3 protein is listed once, alongside the most common genes and DNA of its rows. It is TCRdb's table, rather than the study itself, that gives the V and J calls and clone size. In all, the sample holds 150,000 to 200,000 distinct CDR3 sequences, and about 15% of those were seen once. The top ten clonotypes cover roughly an eighth of the sample.

This clonotype was detected only a few times. The specificity of this receptor is unknown. Base qualities were left out, and no much larger clone turns up one base away. Source material: PBMCs or a T cell subset sorted from them (not recorded which). The receptor's source is an adult woman who had mild COVID-19 (a few samples of this study predate the infection). The sample titles of this study are shuffled in the database, so cell type and time point are left out; the donor was told from shared clones.

CDR3 reads: CASSQTRARITDTQYF. Here is the DNA: TGCGCCAGCAGCCAAACTAGAGCTAGAATCACAGATACGCAGTATTTT. The chain is made from TRBV4-1 and TRBJ2-3; a weak D assignment points to TRBD2 (5 bases agree). Per the germline V gene, MGHRA is the CDR1 and YSYEKL is the CDR2. V is reduced by 2 bases and J by 2 bases, leaving a spacing of 14 bases between them. Including cysteine and phenylalanine, the CDR3 has 16 amino acids. The retained sequence is limited to the CDR3, 48 bases, with the frame set at the first base.